This passage covers 27 T cell receptor beta chains from one sample sequenced in a study of cytomegalovirus exposure and HLA in healthy donors. PCR employed 60 Vbeta and 13 Jbeta primers. Clones were read by immunoSEQ multiplex PCR, and TCRdb kept only the in-frame ones, dropping some. The repertoire consists of about 150,000 clones, with 88% occurring once and the leading ten covering roughly 0.5%. Sequencing was performed on PBMCs. The receptors were sampled from a woman aged 40 to 50 in good health and CMV-seronegative.

The rearrangement joins TRBV7-2 to TRBJ2-5; 8 nucleotides match TRBD1. Germline loops: CDR1 SGHTA, CDR2 FQGNSA. V gave up 4 bases and J gave up 5 bases; unmatched junction bases: 6. The CDR3 totals 14 residues. CDR3 sequence (DNA): TGTGCCAGCAGCTCAGACAGGGGTTGGGAGACCCAGTACTTC. This sequence encodes CASSSDRGWETQYF. The full variable domain, with the rest looked up from reference TRBV7-2 and TRBJ2-5, is GAGVSQSPSNKVTEKGKDVELRCDPISGHTALYWYRQSLGQGLEFLIYFQGNSAPDKSGLPSDRFSAERTGGSVSTLTIQRTQQEDSAVYLCASSSDRGWETQYFGPGTRLLVL.

The chain couples TRBV9 to TRBJ1-1, with 7 bases aligning to TRBD1. CDR1 SGDLS and CDR2 YYNGEE come from the germline V gene. V was pared by 2 bases and J by 7 bases, with 17 bases of the junction left unmatched. The CDR3 runs to 17 residues. The CDR3 loop reads CASSVVWSTGKDGEAFF. As DNA, the CDR3 is TGTGCCAGCAGCGTTGTATGGTCGACAGGGAAGGACGGTGAAGCTTTCTTT.

The rearrangement links TRBV11-3 to TRBJ2-1; 9 bases fit TRBD1. CDR3 length: 16 amino acids. With 4 bases clipped from V and 1 base from J, the junction kept 5 bases outside the gene matches. CDR1 and CDR2 from the germline V gene are SGHNT and YENEEA. CDR3 residues: CASSSQTGGSYNEQFF. The CDR3 nucleotides are TGTGCCAGCAGCTCCCAGACAGGGGGGTCCTACAATGAGCAGTTCTTC.

V gene TRBV7-9 combines with J gene TRBJ2-6, with D unresolved. Germline CDR1 reads SEHNR; CDR2 reads FQNEAQ (reference sequence). This CDR3 spans 15 amino acids. Trimming took off 1 base at V and 0 bases at J, with 4 bases between the two ends. Here the CDR3 reads CASSLVSSGANVLTF. CDR3 nucleotide sequence: TGTGCCAGCAGCTTAGTCAGCTCTGGGGCCAACGTCCTGACTTTC.

The chain combines TRBV11-2 with TRBJ2-5; 10 positions agree with TRBD2. The junction had 14 bases not matched to a gene; V was cut back by 5 bases and J by 5 bases. From germline, CDR1 is SGHAT and CDR2 FQNNGV. The CDR3 is made up of 17 amino acids. The DNA of the CDR3 is TGTGCCAGCAGCCTCTACACCTCTAGCGGGAGTTTGGAGACCCAGTACTTC. Encoded protein: CASSLYTSSGSLETQYF.

This chain joins TRBV9 and TRBJ2-1, with 10 nucleotides matching TRBD2. CDR1 SGDLS and CDR2 YYNGEE come from the germline V gene. The V segment lost 4 bases and the J segment 0 bases; nucleotides outside the gene matches: 10. The CDR3 has 18 residues. CDR3 region: CASSPRTSGDPSYNEQFF. In DNA form, the CDR3 reads TGTGCCAGCAGCCCCAGGACTAGCGGAGACCCCTCCTACAATGAGCAGTTCTTC.

Notes on this clone: Additional DNA sequences in this sample encode the identical CDR3. The rearrangement joins TRBV2 to TRBJ1-3; 7 nucleotides agree with TRBD1. The J segment lost 3 bases and the V segment lost 2 bases, leaving 10 bases of the junction unmatched. Germline V gene data show CDR1 as SNHLY and CDR2 as FYNNEI. The CDR3 length is 17 residues. CDR3 sequence (DNA): TGTGCCAGCAGTGAAATCGGGGGGGGACAGTTTGGAAACACCATATATTTT. It specifies CASSEIGGGQFGNTIYF.

The chain has TRBV28 and TRBJ1-4; maybe TRBD1 (5 bases). CDR3 length: 16 amino acids. The germline V and J ends were trimmed by 6 bases and 7 bases, with 21 bases remaining between them. CDR1 and CDR2 (germline): MDHEN, SYDVKM. CDR3 region: CASRSLDSSRSEKLFF. CDR3 coding DNA: TGTGCCAGCAGGAGCCTCGACAGCTCGAGAAGTGAAAAACTGTTTTTT.

Concerning this clone: Other DNA variants within this sample encode the same CDR3. V and J are TRBV9 and TRBJ2-6; 7 bases align to TRBD2. After removal of 0 bases from V and 2 bases from J, the junction contained 11 bases not matched to a gene. Germline lookup yields CDR1 SGDLS and CDR2 YYNGEE. The CDR3 totals 19 residues. In nucleotides, the CDR3 is TGTGCCAGCAGCGTAGGGGGGGGGAGGGTGCACACTGGGGCCAACGTCCTGACTTTC. As protein: CASSVGGGRVHTGANVLTF.

This clone has just a few counts. The chain has TRBV11-1 and TRBJ2-1; D possibly corresponds to TRBD1 (5 bases). V gave up 9 bases and J gave up 8 bases, with 23 bases separating them. Germline values: CDR1 SGHAT, CDR2 FQDESV (reference sequence). CDR3 length: 15 residues. For the CDR3, the DNA is TGTGCCAGTTCTAACGGGCTCACGGTCAGGGATGAGCAGTTCTTC. This translates into CASSNGLTVRDEQFF.

This chain links TRBV18 with TRBJ2-7; 9 positions match TRBD2. CDR3 length: 17 residues. Germline lookup yields CDR1 KGHSH and CDR2 LQKENI. The J segment lost 0 bases and the V segment lost 0 bases, leaving 6 bases of the junction unmatched. The CDR3 is CASSPPSSGGYSYEQYF. The CDR3 DNA sequence: TGTGCCAGCTCACCACCGAGTAGCGGGGGCTACTCCTACGAGCAGTACTTC.

This clone has a single count. The chain has TRBV7-8 and TRBJ2-2, with 11 bases aligning to TRBD2. This CDR3 has 18 amino acids. CDR1 and CDR2 (germline): SGHVS, FQNEAQ. V dropped 6 bases and J dropped 2; count of bases not matched to a gene: 11. CDR3: CASSYPTSGKQNTGELFF. The DNA for the CDR3 is TGTGCCAGCAGTTATCCGACTAGCGGGAAACAAAACACCGGGGAGCTGTTTTTT.

The chain uses TRBV7-7 and TRBJ2-1; D is possibly TRBD2 (5 bases). Germline V gene sequence: CDR1 SSHAT, CDR2 FNYEAQ (reference sequence). This CDR3 is built from 14 residues. Trimming shortened V by 1 base and J by 6 bases, and 10 bases separated the two germline ends. The CDR3 DNA reads as TGTGCCAGCAGCTTAGATAGCGTTGGCAATGAGCAGTTCTTC. It yields the protein CASSLDSVGNEQFF. Based on the CDR3 plus reference TRBV7-7 and TRBJ2-1, the full variable domain is GAGVSQSPRYKVTKRGQDVTLRCDPISSHATLYWYQQALGQGPEFLTYFNYEAQPDKSGLPSDRFSAERPEGSISTLTIQRTEQRDSAMYRCASSLDSVGNEQFFGPGTRLTVL.

The V call is TRBV28, the J call TRBJ2-5, with 14 bases matching TRBD2. V lost 4 bases to trimming and J lost 1 base; unmatched junction nucleotides: 8. Germline lookup yields CDR1 MDHEN and CDR2 SYDVKM. The CDR3 is 18 residues long. This CDR3 is CASSSRLAGGPPQETQYF. In DNA form, the CDR3 reads TGTGCCAGCAGTTCGCGACTAGCGGGAGGGCCCCCCCAAGAGACCCAGTACTTC.

The chain uses TRBV28 and TRBJ2-1, with 11 bases identical to TRBD2. With V trimmed by 6 bases and J by 7 bases, 8 bases remained unmatched. Looked up from germline, CDR1 is MDHEN and CDR2 is SYDVKM. The CDR3 sequence is 15 residues long. The CDR3 spells CASRPQTSGINEQFF. Written as DNA, the CDR3 is TGTGCCAGCAGGCCGCAGACTAGCGGGATAAATGAGCAGTTCTTC.

The table lists this clone with a few counts. This chain connects TRBV10-3 to TRBJ1-1; D perhaps matches TRBD1 (6 bases). The CDR3 runs 13 residues. The V and J ends lost 7 bases and 1 base respectively, with 10 bases between them. Per germline, CDR1 ENHRY and CDR2 SYGVKD. The CDR3 DNA follows: TGTGCCATCAAGCTACAGGGGAACACTGAAGCTTTCTTT. It specifies CAIKLQGNTEAFF.

The V call is TRBV5-1, the J call TRBJ2-1; D uncertain. The germline V gene has CDR1 SGHRS and CDR2 YFSETQ. V was pared by 2 bases and J by 1 base, with 13 bases between. The CDR3 is 16 amino acids. CDR3 protein: CASSFSGQSSYNEQFF. The DNA of the CDR3 is TGCGCCAGCAGCTTCAGTGGGCAGAGTTCCTACAATGAGCAGTTCTTC.

V and J are TRBV7-8 and TRBJ2-5; 11 bases match TRBD2. The CDR3 has 14 amino acids. V shed 8 bases and J 4 bases; nucleotides not matched to a gene: 6. CDR1 is SGHVS and CDR2 is FQNEAQ in the germline V gene. The CDR3 nucleotides read TGTGCCAGCGGGGGTAGCGGGAGGGTAGAGACCCAGTACTTC. Its translation is CASGGSGRVETQYF. The variable domain in full, completed from reference TRBV7-8 and TRBJ2-5, reads GAGVSQSPRYKVAKRGQDVALRCDPISGHVSLFWYQQALGQGPEFLTYFQNEAQLDKSGLPSDRFFAERPEGSVSTLKIQRTQQEDSAVYLCASGGSGRVETQYFGPGTRLLVL.

This clone showed up just a few times. CDR3 protein: CASSQAGTGNEKLFF. The CDR3 DNA reads TGTGCCAGCAGCCAAGCCGGGACAGGGAATGAAAAACTGTTTTTT. The chain combines TRBV4-2 with TRBJ1-4, with 9 bases that match TRBD1. The CDR3 extends over 15 amino acids. From germline, CDR1 is LGHNA and CDR2 YNFKEQ. The V and J ends lost 1 base and 5 bases, in that order; junction bases with no gene match: 2.

The V gene is TRBV5-5, the J gene TRBJ2-7; TRBD1 aligns across 8 bases. The V and J ends lost 0 bases and 4 bases, in that order; junction bases with no gene match: 9. The germline CDR1 and CDR2 sequences are SGHKS and YYEKEE (reference sequence). CDR3 length: 16 amino acids. DNA for the CDR3: TGTGCCAGCAGCTTGGGCCCCGACAGGGGAACTTACGAGCAGTACTTC. The encoded protein is CASSLGPDRGTYEQYF.

This chain uses TRBV13 with TRBJ1-2, with D tentatively TRBD1 (5 bases). Trimming shortened V by 2 bases and J by 4 bases, and 14 bases separated the two germline ends. Germline V lookup: CDR1 PRHDT, CDR2 FYEKMQ (reference sequence). This CDR3 has 15 amino acids. DNA of the CDR3: TGTGCCAGCAGCTTACTCCTCAGGGCCTTCTATGGCTACACCTTC. Encoded protein: CASSLLLRAFYGYTF.

V gene TRBV5-4 combines with J gene TRBJ2-1; a weak D match, TRBD2 (6 bases). Germline V lookup: CDR1 SGHNT, CDR2 YYREEE (reference sequence). Trimming pared 4 bases from V and 7 bases from J, leaving 15 bases between. The CDR3 has 14 amino acids. This CDR3 is CASSVPRDRNEQFF. DNA for the CDR3: TGTGCCAGCAGCGTACCGCGGGATAGGAATGAGCAGTTCTTC.

A few counts support this clone. An end of the junction differs from the germline gene, which may be a read error. This chain links TRBV7-9 with TRBJ2-7; 7 nucleotides match TRBD2. Per germline, CDR1 SEHNR and CDR2 FQNEAQ (reference sequence). This CDR3 contains 16 residues. CDR3 nucleotides: TGTTCCAGCAGCCCACGTTTTCTGGGGGGGACCTACGAGCAGTACTTC. Translation: CSSSPRFLGGTYEQYF.

The rearrangement joins TRBV6-6 to TRBJ2-1; D might be TRBD2 (6 bases). Germline CDR1 MNHNY, CDR2 SVGAGI (reference sequence). The CDR3 is made up of 16 amino acids. The V end lost 6 bases, the J end lost 9 bases, and 24 bases lay between the germline ends. The CDR3 is CASSRGLDGGRVEQFF. Here the CDR3 DNA reads TGTGCCAGCAGCCGGGGACTGGATGGAGGGCGGGTTGAGCAGTTCTTC.

The gene calls are TRBV20-1 and TRBJ1-5; no definite D call. The germline V gene encodes CDR1 DFQATT and CDR2 SNEGSKA (reference sequence). Trimming cost V 3 bases and J 4 bases, with 4 bases left between them. The CDR3 sequence is 11 residues long. The CDR3 region is CSARENQPQHF. The CDR3 bases are TGCAGTGCTAGGGAGAATCAGCCCCAGCATTTT.

The genes are TRBV30 and TRBJ2-2; 7 bases are shared with TRBD1. CDR1 is GTSNPN and CDR2 is SVGIG in the germline V gene (reference sequence). After removal of 6 bases from V and 6 bases from J, the junction contained 4 bases not matched to a gene. The CDR3 loop spans 12 amino acids. The CDR3 here is CACGQASGELFF. Written as DNA, the CDR3 is TGTGCCTGCGGACAGGCGTCCGGGGAGCTGTTTTTT. The full variable domain, rest sourced from reference TRBV30 and TRBJ2-2, is SQTIHQWPATLVQPVGSPLSLECTVEGTSNPNLYWYRQAAGRGLQLLFYSVGIGQISSEVPQNLSASRPQDRQFILSSKKLLLSDSGFYLCACGQASGELFFGEGSRLTVL.

This clone was detected only a few times. The chain uses TRBV5-4 and TRBJ2-5; maybe TRBD2 (5 bases). V was cut by 0 bases and J by 2 bases, with 8 bases left in between. The CDR3 is 14 amino acids. Germline CDR1 and CDR2: SGHNT and YYREEE (reference sequence). In DNA form, the CDR3 reads TGTGCCAGCAGCTTGGTCAGCGGACAAGAGACCCAGTACTTC. It codes for CASSLVSGQETQYF.